This TCR beta chain stems from a study of shared clonotypes between healthy human individuals (dated by TCRdb to the early 2020s). Regarding the study in general: The cohort included three men and a couple of women between 18 and 49 years of age. To increase sequencing depth and limit assay-specific biases, different laboratories used diverse techniques to prepare libraries and sequence TCR repertoires. To estimate repertoire size and how much clonotype sharing occurs between individuals, the study deeply sequenced the blood TCR repertoires of several healthy adults. Per donor, leukapheresis produced somewhere between about 0.94 and 8.9 billion PBMCs. Per donor, three plates each were used for CD4 naive and CD4 memory, two for CD8 naive, and one for CD8 memory. General findings and caveats noted by the study authors: Pairwise subsampling indicated that sequencing depth was expected to affect the degree of clonotype sharing among donors. When a few donors were compared, the shared fraction of clonotypes was about 5% for naive CD4, over 3% for naive CD8, 2.3% for memory CD4, and 0.4% for memory CD8. Higher generation probabilities were observed for clonotypes shared by all four sorted-subset donors than for non-shared clonotypes. Because the study included only a small number of donors, the genetic and exposure-history diversity represented was limited. Sampling was restricted to blood, and TCR repertoires in tissues likely differ from the TCR repertoires found in blood. Even with the large sequencing depth, rarefaction of the sorted-subset datasets indicated that sequencing was incomplete. Estimated clonotype richness was generally larger for naive than for memory subsets.

The donors were healthy, HIV-negative adults who had no recently reported acute infections or vaccinations. Every donor was a Caucasian adult residing in Nashville, Tennessee, USA. CD4+ T cells were enriched by magnetic negative selection; naive cells were then positively selected on CD45RA, and the negative fraction formed the memory subset. After blood collection by leukapheresis, PBMCs were isolated using Ficoll-Histopaque density gradient centrifugation and then cryopreserved in the vapor phase of liquid nitrogen. Purity and quantity of every magnetically sorted T cell population were checked by analytical flow cytometry. From each sorted fraction, genomic DNA was isolated and quantified by UV absorbance on a Nanodrop 2000c. TCR CDR3 regions were amplified from genomic DNA by multiplex PCR using the deep immunoSEQ assay. For each cell subset, the extracted genomic DNA was distributed evenly across all wells of several immunoSEQ 96-well plates, and each plate served as one replicate. For sorted subsets, roughly 0.2 ug genomic DNA, equal to about 30,000 T cell genomes, was loaded into each replicate PCR. The purified libraries were quantified using a Qubit 3.0 fluorometer, sized with a Bioanalyzer 2100, and then quantified again using the KAPA Library Quantification kit. Every immunoSEQ 96-well plate was sequenced on a dedicated single-read 150-cycle Illumina NextSeq 550 flow cell. For the original study's pipeline: The immunoSEQ output contained only junctional sequences without quality scores, so filtering could not match that applied to full-length reads. Sequences were annotated with PyIR, a Python wrapper for IgBLAST v1.9, and V/J genes and CDR3 were assigned using IMGT germline references. Reads with weak V/J assignments (E-value above 1e-6), missing CDR3, stop codons, out-of-frame junctions, or ambiguous translated residues were removed. A V3J clonotype was defined by an identical inferred V gene, J gene, and CDR3 amino acid sequence. Percentage overlap between repertoires was calculated by dividing the number of shared unique clonotypes by the size of the smaller repertoire. Repertoire richness was assessed with RTK rarefaction, the Chao1 estimator, and Recon v2.1 estimates of unobserved clonotypes. Generation probabilities for all TCRbeta clonotypes obtained by the gDNA method from several donors were computed using OLGA. TCRdb took this table from immuneACCESS and kept in-frame rearrangements with V and J called. Such tables lack part of the clones; where checked against another copy, unresolved V genes explain under half of the gap, and the rest is unexplained. From that table come the V and J calls and clone size; the DNA was used to work out D and trimming. Counted in this sample were more than 500,000 clones; about 96% of them appeared once. The ten largest make up nearly 0.065% of the sample.

Comment on this clone: Its antigen specificity is not known. There are no base qualities to consult, and no much larger clone falls within one base.

CDR1 and CDR2 are read off the germline V gene as MGHRA and YSYEKL. Counted from cysteine to phenylalanine, this CDR3 has 15 amino acids. The DNA shown is the 45-base CDR3, in frame from base 1. Trimming leaves V shorter by 6 bases and J shorter by 5 bases, with the junction holding 9 bases beyond the gene matches. This clonotype was sampled from a woman in her twenties or thirties in good health. The sequence is built from TRBV4-1 and TRBJ2-1; 8 middle bases align to TRBD2. The sample taken for sequencing was naive CD4+ T cells sorted from blood. The sample's cell subset or site label, in plain terms: CD45RA+ positively selected. This receptor carries the CDR3 CASSFLAGPNNEQFF. The nucleotides read TGCGCCAGCAGTTTCCTAGCGGGCCCTAACAATGAGCAGTTCTTC.